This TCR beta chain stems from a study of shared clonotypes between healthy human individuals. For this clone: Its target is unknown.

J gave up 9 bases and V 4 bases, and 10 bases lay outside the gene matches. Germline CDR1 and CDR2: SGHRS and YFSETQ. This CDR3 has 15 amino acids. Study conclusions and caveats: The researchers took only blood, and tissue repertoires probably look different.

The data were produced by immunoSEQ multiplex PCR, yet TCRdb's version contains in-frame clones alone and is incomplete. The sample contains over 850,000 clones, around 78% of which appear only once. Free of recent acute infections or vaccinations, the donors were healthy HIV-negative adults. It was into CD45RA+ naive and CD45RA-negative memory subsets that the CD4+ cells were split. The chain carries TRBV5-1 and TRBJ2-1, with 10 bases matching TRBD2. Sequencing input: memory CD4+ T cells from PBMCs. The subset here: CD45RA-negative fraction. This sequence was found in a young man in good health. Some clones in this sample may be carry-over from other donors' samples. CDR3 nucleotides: TGCGCCAGCAGCGCCCTAGCGGGAGATGGCATTGAGCAGTTCTTC. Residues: CASSALAGDGIEQFF.